This T cell receptor (beta chain) comes out of a study of blood T cell repertoires in COVID-19. Overall study: Spain, Italy and the United States supplied samples that represented acute and convalescent COVID-19.

Clones were sequenced by immunoSEQ multiplex PCR, and TCRdb holds only the in-frame ones, with some missing. The sample has 90,000 to 100,000 clones, around 83% seen once; the top ten hold 2%. Germline V gene data show CDR1 as LNHNV and CDR2 as YYDKDF (reference sequence). This CDR3 is 15 amino acids long. Unmatched junction bases numbered 13, after V lost 4 bases and J lost 9 bases. Only one count was recorded for this clone. The chain recombines TRBV15 with TRBJ1-1, with 8 bases that match TRBD1. The sequenced sample consisted of peripheral blood. The clonotype comes from a man aged 70-80 years with active or convalescent COVID-19. The CDR3: CATSNNRQGRVKAFF. The CDR3 DNA reads as TGTGCCACCAGCAATAACAGACAGGGGCGGGTTAAAGCTTTCTTT.